These T cell receptor beta chains were read from a single sample in a study of CD8 T cells in ankylosing spondylitis. In TCRdb, the 5' RACE reads were re-called with MiXCR into one record per CDR3 protein. The repertoire has some 100,000 distinct CDR3 sequences, about 9% of them found once; the top ten carry 25% to 35%. The sample comprised blood, either unsorted or a sorted T cell fraction (not recorded which). The origin of the receptors is a male donor with ankylosing spondylitis. Each CDR3 is given without its conserved first and last residue. Fields, in order: D gene, J gene, V gene, CDR3 protein. A D gene is named only where the DNA matches it firmly.

. | TRBJ2-6 | TRBV5-6 | ASSLRVIYSGANVLT
TRBD2 | TRBJ2-4 | TRBV27 | ASSSSTSGRSIQY
TRBD1 | TRBJ1-1 | TRBV12-3/TRBV12-4 | ASTQGGVNTEAF
. | TRBJ2-1 | TRBV7-9 | ASSSFNYNEQF
. | TRBJ1-5 | TRBV12-3/TRBV12-4 | ASSLGPHSNQPQH
TRBD2 | TRBJ2-1 | TRBV19 | ASSIGGGNEQF
TRBD2 | TRBJ2-5 | TRBV3-1 | ASRPWQTSGKETQY
. | TRBJ1-1 | TRBV20-1 | SVRWGPEAF
TRBD2 | TRBJ2-1 | TRBV7-8 | ASSSHLTSGKEAVYNEQF
. | TRBJ2-3 | TRBV27 | ASSSDGNARDTQY
TRBD1 | TRBJ1-1 | TRBV29-1 | SVGGGGQKLNTEAF
. | TRBJ2-5 | TRBV29-1 | SVVGGETQY
. | TRBJ2-3 | TRBV5-5 | ASSLEVKIDTQY
TRBD1 | TRBJ2-1 | TRBV27 | ASSDRGPYNEQF
. | TRBJ1-5 | TRBV7-8 | ASSLEQAHQPQH
. | TRBJ2-1 | TRBV20-1 | SARLNGGLAELRNEQF
TRBD1 | TRBJ1-3 | TRBV11-2 | ASSFRQGAGNTIY
TRBD1 | TRBJ1-2 | TRBV6-1 | ASSAVGQDINYGYT
TRBD2 | TRBJ2-1 | TRBV7-2 | ASSLTLAGGGYNEQF
. | TRBJ1-1 | TRBV12-3/TRBV12-4 | ASSFGRVGTEAF
. | TRBJ2-1 | TRBV11-3 | ASSLDKGTPYNEQF
TRBD1 | TRBJ2-3 | TRBV5-1 | ASSLGQGARDTQY
. | TRBJ1-1 | TRBV5-6 | ASSLAGSTEAF
. | TRBJ2-2 | TRBV4-1 | ASSGAHTGELF
TRBD2 | TRBJ2-3 | TRBV5-1 | ASSDGTSGTDTQY
. | TRBJ2-7 | TRBV20-1 | SARPLAESYEQY
TRBD2 | TRBJ2-2 | TRBV7-8 | ASSSGLALKRDRELF
. | TRBJ2-5 | TRBV4-1 | ASSHVLLETQY
. | TRBJ2-1 | TRBV12-3/TRBV12-4 | ASSLAILVEQF
. | TRBJ2-7 | TRBV5-1 | ASSLGLEQY
TRBD2 | TRBJ2-1 | TRBV5-1 | ASSSGTSVNHNEQF
TRBD1 | TRBJ2-7 | TRBV10-3 | ATSRDSKLYEQY
. | TRBJ1-1 | TRBV15 | ATSRESVRMNTEAF
. | TRBJ2-3 | TRBV7-9 | ASSLWGSGTDTQY
. | TRBJ2-3 | TRBV27 | ASSLGILSTDTQY
. | TRBJ2-2 | TRBV24-1 | ATSVPGELF
. | TRBJ2-7 | TRBV30 | AWTPGSSYEQY
. | TRBJ2-1 | TRBV5-6 | ASSLGSFNEQF
. | TRBJ1-3 | TRBV20-1 | SASGGGANTIY
. | TRBJ2-2 | TRBV5-1 | ASGWESGELF
TRBD2 | TRBJ2-3 | TRBV6-1 | ASIPRLTSGNTDTQY
TRBD2 | TRBJ2-1 | TRBV20-1 | SARKETSDYNEQF
TRBD1 | TRBJ2-7 | TRBV6-2/TRBV6-3 | ASSHRDSLAGYEQY
TRBD1 | TRBJ1-1 | TRBV29-1 | SVETGTGRTEAF
. | TRBJ1-1 | TRBV7-9 | ASSPLGGGTEAF